These 24 T cell receptor beta chains share one sample of origin, sequenced in a study of cytomegalovirus exposure and HLA in healthy donors. 60 Vbeta and 13 Jbeta primers were used in PCR. Measured with immunoSEQ multiplex PCR; TCRdb has only the in-frame clones, and not every one. Here the sample spans roughly 150,000 clones, 75% to 90% being singletons. Material: PBMCs. These receptors were taken from a boy between 2 and 10 years old in good health and CMV-seronegative.

J is TRBJ2-7 and V is TRBV6-5; D possibly corresponds to TRBD1 (6 bases). Germline V gene sequence: CDR1 MNHEY, CDR2 SVGAGI. V was cut by 8 bases and J by 7 bases, with 24 bases left in between. The CDR3 sequence is 15 residues long. CDR3 DNA sequence: TGTGCCAGCGCATCGGGACACCACTTGCTACAAGAGCAGTACTTC. Its translation: CASASGHHLLQEQYF.

CDR3 nucleotides: TGTGCCAGCATCCCCAAACCTCCTAGCGGGGGTCTGTACAATGAGCAGTTCTTC. The encoded protein is CASIPKPPSGGLYNEQFF. The J gene is TRBJ2-1, the V gene TRBV27; 10 bases map to TRBD2. CDR1 is MNHEY, CDR2 SMNVEV, per germline (reference sequence). The J segment lost 4 bases and the V segment lost 7 bases, leaving 16 bases of the junction unmatched. The CDR3 consists of 18 residues.

The rearrangement links TRBV5-1 to TRBJ1-2, with 8 bases aligning to TRBD1. The germline gives CDR1 SGHRS, CDR2 YFSETQ. This CDR3 has 16 residues. With V trimmed by 3 bases and J by 5 bases, 12 bases remained unmatched. The CDR3 DNA is TGCGCCAGCAGCTCTACTACTCGGACAGGGCCGTATGGCTACACCTTC. This translates into CASSSTTRTGPYGYTF.

The rearrangement joins TRBV6-1 to TRBJ1-2, with no clear D. The V and J ends lost 1 base and 5 bases respectively, with 14 bases between them. Germline V lookup: CDR1 MNHNS, CDR2 SASEGT. The CDR3 is 15 amino acids. CDR3 residues: CASSEGSEAAYGYTF. In DNA, the CDR3 is TGTGCCAGCAGTGAAGGTAGCGAGGCAGCTTATGGCTACACCTTC.

This sequence joins TRBV9 and TRBJ2-7; 9 bases agree with TRBD1. This CDR3 spans 15 amino acids. The V gene end was trimmed by 0 bases and the J gene end by 4 bases; junction bases not matched to a gene: 5. Germline values: CDR1 SGDLS, CDR2 YYNGEE. The CDR3 coding sequence is TGTGCCAGCAGCGTAGGACCGGGACAGGGTTACGAGCAGTACTTC. The encoded protein is CASSVGPGQGYEQYF.

V is TRBV12-5 and J is TRBJ1-2; D possibly corresponds to TRBD1 (5 bases). From germline, CDR1 is LGHNT and CDR2 FRNRAP. This CDR3 is 13 amino acids long. V lost 6 bases, J lost 8 bases, and 16 bases lay in between. CDR3 nucleotide sequence: TGTGCTAGTGGCCGCGGGGCCCTATACGGCTACACCTTC. Translated: CASGRGALYGYTF.

The CDR3 DNA reads TGTGCCAGCAGTTACTCCCCCGGGGTGGCTGAAGCTTTCTTT. It is translated as CASSYSPGVAEAFF. V gene TRBV6-6 combines with J gene TRBJ1-1; D gene uncertain. Germline CDR1 MNHNY, CDR2 SVGAGI (reference sequence). The CDR3 has 14 residues. The V gene lost 0 bases and the J gene lost 6 bases, with 11 bases spanning the gap.

The chain uses TRBV5-1 and TRBJ2-5; TRBD1 matches 8 bases. CDR3 length: 15 residues. CDR1 is SGHRS, CDR2 YFSETQ, per germline. V shed 7 bases, J shed 4 bases, and the junction held 12 bases outside the gene matches. CDR3 in DNA: TGCGCCAGCGGTACAGGGGGTGGTCGGTTAGAGACCCAGTACTTC. Its translation: CASGTGGGRLETQYF.

The V and J genes are TRBV4-2 and TRBJ2-3, with 9 bases fitting TRBD2. Looked up from germline, CDR1 is LGHNA and CDR2 is YNFKEQ. The CDR3 extends over 16 amino acids. V trimming: 5 bases; J trimming: 2 bases; junction bases outside the gene matches: 8. CDR3 coding DNA: TGTGCCAGCAGCTTAGAGACTAGCGGTTTCACAGATACGCAGTATTTT. Encoded protein: CASSLETSGFTDTQYF.

The chain joins TRBV7-2 to TRBJ2-3; the D gene is possibly TRBD1 (6 bases). Germline V gene data show CDR1 as SGHTA and CDR2 as FQGNSA. The CDR3 length is 15 residues. V was pared by 4 bases and J by 2 bases, with 13 bases between. The CDR3 here is CASSYGQQFTDTQYF. CDR3 DNA: TGTGCCAGCAGCTACGGACAGCAATTCACAGATACGCAGTATTTT.

V is TRBV5-1 and J is TRBJ2-5, with D tentatively TRBD2 (5 bases). The CDR3 spans 17 residues. V shed 3 bases and J shed 5 bases, with 23 bases lying between them. CDR1 and CDR2 (germline): SGHRS, YFSETQ. The CDR3 nucleotides are TGCGCCAGCAGCTCAAGATCGGCGGGTCCCCCTCAGGAGACCCAGTACTTC. Translation: CASSSRSAGPPQETQYF.

V is TRBV5-6 and J is TRBJ2-7; 8 nucleotides agree with TRBD2. The V segment lost 1 base and the J segment 4 bases; nucleotides outside the gene matches: 10. Germline V gene data show CDR1 as SGHDT and CDR2 as YYEEEE. The CDR3 runs 16 residues. The CDR3 bases are TGTGCCAGCAGCTTGCGTGGCCTAGCGGGTACTTACGAGCAGTACTTC. It specifies CASSLRGLAGTYEQYF.

The chain joins TRBV9 to TRBJ1-5; D is perhaps TRBD1 (5 bases). The germline gives CDR1 SGDLS, CDR2 YYNGEE. This CDR3 is built from 16 residues. Trimming took 6 bases from V and 0 from J, leaving 16 bases between them. The CDR3 region has the DNA TGTGCCAGCATCGAACTCAGGGAAGATAGCAATCAGCCCCAGCATTTT. This gives the protein CASIELREDSNQPQHF. The variable domain in full, completed from reference TRBV9 and TRBJ1-5, reads DSGVTQTPKHLITATGQRVTLRCSPRSGDLSVYWYQQSLDQGLQFLIQYYNGEERAKGNILERFSAQQFPDLHSELNLSSLELGDSALYFCASIELREDSNQPQHFGDGTRLSIL.

The chain recombines TRBV30 with TRBJ2-5; possible D gene TRBD1, 6 bases. The V end lost 2 bases, the J end lost 5 bases, and 18 bases lay between the germline ends. This CDR3 contains 15 residues. Germline-derived CDR1 and CDR2 are GTSNPN and SVGIG (reference sequence). DNA of the CDR3: TGTGCCTGGAGTTCCATTAAAGGGCAGGGGGAGACCCAGTACTTC. It specifies CAWSSIKGQGETQYF.

The V call is TRBV4-3, the J call TRBJ2-7; TRBD2 might be the D (5 bases). Germline loops: CDR1 LGHNA, CDR2 YSLEER. Trimming pared 1 base from V and 4 bases from J, leaving 11 bases between. The CDR3 is 14 residues long. The CDR3 bases are TGCGCCAGCAGCCAAGTAAATCGGGGTTACGAGCAGTACTTC. It encodes CASSQVNRGYEQYF.

Remarks on this clone: The junction shows a germline mismatch at one end, possibly a read error. The rearrangement links TRBV29-1 to TRBJ2-5; TRBD2 aligns across 10 bases. The CDR3 is 14 residues long. The germline gives CDR1 SQVTM, CDR2 ANQGSEA. CDR3 sequence (DNA): TGCAGCGTCGAAGCGGGGGGGCCTCAAGAGACCCAGTACTTC. It encodes CSVEAGGPQETQYF.

The sample holds a few counts of this clone. V and J are TRBV6-5 and TRBJ1-1; TRBD1 aligns across 7 bases. The CDR3 consists of 14 residues. Per germline, CDR1 MNHEY and CDR2 SVGAGI. Trimming at V came to 0 bases and at J to 4 bases, leaving 2 bases not matched to a gene. CDR3 amino acids: CASSYSGGGTEAFF. In DNA form, the CDR3 reads TGTGCCAGCAGTTACTCAGGGGGCGGCACTGAAGCTTTCTTT.

The chain combines TRBV30 with TRBJ2-1; the D gene is possibly TRBD2 (5 bases). CDR1 is GTSNPN, CDR2 SVGIG, per germline (reference sequence). This CDR3 has 15 amino acids. The V and J ends lost 0 bases and 7 bases respectively, with 16 bases between them. The CDR3 DNA sequence: TGTGCCTGGAGTGTTGGAGGATCCCCGGGGAATGAGCAGTTCTTC. Translating it yields CAWSVGGSPGNEQFF.

This chain links TRBV5-1 with TRBJ2-2, with 14 bases that match TRBD2. The V segment lost 6 bases and the J segment 6 bases; nucleotides outside the gene matches: 1. Germline V gives CDR1 SGHRS, CDR2 YFSETQ. The CDR3 extends over 14 amino acids. CDR3 nucleotides: TGCGCCAGCATGGGACTAGCGGGGGCCGGGGAGCTGTTTTTT. Protein sequence: CASMGLAGAGELFF.

The J gene is TRBJ2-7, the V gene TRBV5-6; possible D gene TRBD2, 6 bases. Germline V gives CDR1 SGHDT, CDR2 YYEEEE. Trimming cost V 4 bases and J 8 bases, with 13 bases left between them. The CDR3 sequence is 12 residues long. The CDR3 DNA sequence: TGTGCCAGCAGCGGGGGGTCCGGAAAGCAGTACGTC. Translating it yields CASSGGSGKQYV.

The chain's CDR3 is CASSLQTAPGELFF. As DNA, the CDR3 is TGCGCCAGCAGCTTACAGACAGCTCCCGGGGAGCTGTTTTTT. The chain has TRBV5-1 and TRBJ2-2; D possibly corresponds to TRBD1 (5 bases). This CDR3 is 14 amino acids long. The germline V gene encodes CDR1 SGHRS and CDR2 YFSETQ. Deletions cut 2 bases from V and 6 bases from J, with 11 bases between.

To note about this clone: A read error may produce the germline difference seen at one junction end. The V call is TRBV7-7, the J call TRBJ2-4, with no clear D. Germline loops: CDR1 SSHAT, CDR2 FNYEAQ (reference sequence). The CDR3 runs to 18 residues. The CDR3 nucleotides read TGTGCTAGCAGCTTTCGGGTGAGAGGTGCTCTAGCCAAAAACATTCAGTACTTC. Translating it yields CASSFRVRGALAKNIQYF. The variable domain in full, with the rest retrieved from reference TRBV7-7 and TRBJ2-4, is GAGVSQSPRYKVTKRGQDVTLRCDPISSHATLYWYQQALGQGPEFLTYFNYEAQPDKSGLPSDRFSAERPEGSISTLTIQRTEQRDSAMYRCASSFRVRGALAKNIQYFGAGTRLSVL.

This chain joins TRBV4-3 and TRBJ1-3; D is uncertain. From germline, CDR1 is LGHNA and CDR2 YSLEER. V was shortened by 4 bases and J by 2 bases, with 12 bases between the two germline ends. This CDR3 region has 15 residues. CDR3 residues: CASSLLNRAGNTIYF. In nucleotides, the CDR3 is TGCGCCAGCAGCCTACTGAACAGAGCTGGAAACACCATATATTTT.

The chain carries TRBV11-2 and TRBJ2-7; 11 bases are shared with TRBD1. Per germline, CDR1 SGHAT and CDR2 FQNNGV. V lost 5 bases and J lost 6; bases outside the gene matches: 15. The CDR3 sequence is 17 residues long. The CDR3 coding sequence is TGTGCCAGCAGCCCCCGCACAGGGACAGGGGGTAGCCTCGAGCAGTACGTC. Its translation: CASSPRTGTGGSLEQYV.